Below, one T cell receptor (beta chain) is given with its context. Time point meaning: cycle 4 day 1 (C4D1), after six to seven weeks of nivolumab. Relapse after autologous stem cell transplantation occurred in every patient, and brentuximab vedotin exposure varied. This specimen comes from a study of PD-1 blockade in classical Hodgkin lymphoma. Trimming at V came to 5 bases and at J to 1 base, leaving 8 bases not matched to a gene. Germline V lookup: CDR1 MGHRA, CDR2 YSYEKL. This CDR3 region has 16 residues. This table comes from immunoSEQ multiplex PCR, and its TCRdb copy is limited to in-frame clones, with some not included. The table lists 90,000 or so clones, roughly 73% of them singletons.

The clonotype was recovered from a human donor with classical Hodgkin lymphoma. Source: peripheral blood mononuclear cells (PBMCs), taken before the fourth cycle of nivolumab. The chain joins TRBV4-1 to TRBJ2-1; 7 nucleotides align to TRBD2. This CDR3 is CASSFTLADSYNEQFF. The CDR3 region has the DNA TGCGCCAGCAGCTTCACCCTAGCGGATTCCTACAATGAGCAGTTCTTC.